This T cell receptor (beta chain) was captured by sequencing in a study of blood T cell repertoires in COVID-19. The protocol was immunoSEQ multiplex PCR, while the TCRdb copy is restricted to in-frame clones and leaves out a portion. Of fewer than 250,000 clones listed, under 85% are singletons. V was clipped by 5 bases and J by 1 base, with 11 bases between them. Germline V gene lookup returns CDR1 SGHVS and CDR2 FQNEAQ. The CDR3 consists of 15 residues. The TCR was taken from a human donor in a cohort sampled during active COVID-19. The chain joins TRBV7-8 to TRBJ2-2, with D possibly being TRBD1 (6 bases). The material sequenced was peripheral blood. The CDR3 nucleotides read TGTGCCAGCAGCCACCGGACAGAGAACACCGGGGAGCTGTTTTTT. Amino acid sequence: CASSHRTENTGELFF.